The T cell receptor beta chain under discussion was sequenced for a study of identical twins. CDR1 is LNHNV and CDR2 is YYDKDF in the germline V gene (reference sequence). This CDR3 is 13 amino acids long. With 8 bases clipped from V and 9 bases from J, the junction kept 11 bases outside the gene matches. Study-level points and caveats: Out-of-frame beta chain sequences displayed weaker excess sharing between twins.

This clonotype was counted many times. Antigen unknown. TCRdb re-called the 5' RACE reads through MiXCR, storing one row per CDR3 protein. The sample holds 640,000 or so distinct CDR3 sequences, 5.5% to 7.5% seen once. Input material: naive T cells sorted from blood. The TCR sequence derives from a man between 18 and 35 years old in good health. The rearrangement links TRBV15 to TRBJ2-3; 7 bases align to TRBD2. CDR3: CATSGTKIGTQYF. The CDR3 DNA sequence: TGTGCCACCTCCGGGACTAAAATAGGGACGCAGTATTTT.